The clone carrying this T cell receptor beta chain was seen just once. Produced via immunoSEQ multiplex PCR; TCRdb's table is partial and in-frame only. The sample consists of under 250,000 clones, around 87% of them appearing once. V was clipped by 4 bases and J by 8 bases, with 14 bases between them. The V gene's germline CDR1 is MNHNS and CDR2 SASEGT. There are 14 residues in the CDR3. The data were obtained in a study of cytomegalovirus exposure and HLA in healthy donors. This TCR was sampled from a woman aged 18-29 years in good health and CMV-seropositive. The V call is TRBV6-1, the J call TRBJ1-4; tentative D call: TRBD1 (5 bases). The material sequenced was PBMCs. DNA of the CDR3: TGTGCCAGCAGTGTTACGGGGGTGGGAGAAAAACTGTTTTTT. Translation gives CASSVTGVGEKLFF.